A selection of T cell receptor beta chains follows, all from one sample in a study of PD-1 blockade in classical Hodgkin lymphoma. Sequenced by immunoSEQ multiplex PCR; TCRdb stores in-frame clones only, minus some. This sample has some 70,000 clones, with 93% found just once. Sample: peripheral blood mononuclear cells (PBMCs). These receptors all come from a human donor with classical Hodgkin lymphoma. The CDR3 runs from the conserved cysteine through the conserved F or W. A D gene is named only where the DNA matches it firmly. Not all rows give a size; the values are once, few, many and, for expanded clones, a class.

v_call,d_call,clone_size,j_call,cdr3_aa,cdr3_nt
TRBV6-1,NA,NA,TRBJ1-6,CASCIKAGSPLHF,TGTGCCAGCTGTATTAAGGCGGGATCACCCCTCCACTTT
TRBV6-5,NA,NA,TRBJ1-1,CASSYQKNTEAFF,TGTGCCAGCAGTTACCAAAAAAACACTGAAGCTTTCTTT
TRBV5-6,NA,NA,TRBJ2-5,CASSLTSYKETQYF,TGTGCCAGCAGCTTGACTTCTTACAAAGAGACCCAGTACTTC
TRBV5-6,NA,NA,TRBJ2-6,CASSPDTGANVLTF,TGTGCCAGCAGCCCGGACACTGGGGCCAACGTCCTGACTTTC
TRBV19,NA,NA,TRBJ2-6,CASKRVQGANVLTF,TGTGCCAGTAAAAGGGTACAAGGGGCCAACGTCCTGACTTTC
TRBV18,TRBD1,NA,TRBJ2-3,CASSRQGYTSTDTQYF,TGTGCCAGCTCACGACAGGGCTACACTAGCACAGATACGCAGTATTTT
TRBV10-3,NA,NA,TRBJ1-5,CAISESGSNQPQHF,TGTGCCATCAGTGAGTCGGGGAGCAATCAGCCCCAGCATTTT
TRBV4-3,TRBD1,NA,TRBJ2-5,CASSQNRGDQETQYF,TGCGCCAGCAGCCAAAACAGGGGCGATCAAGAGACCCAGTACTTC
TRBV2,NA,NA,TRBJ2-3,CASNPLAEGGTDTQYF,TGTGCCAGCAACCCACTAGCTGAAGGTGGCACAGATACGCAGTATTTT
TRBV13,TRBD1,NA,TRBJ2-3,CASSWWGQGASTDTQYF,TGTGCCAGCAGCTGGTGGGGACAGGGGGCGAGCACAGATACGCAGTATTTT
TRBV18,NA,NA,TRBJ2-1,CASSPEGSSYNEQFF,TGTGCCAGCTCACCAGAGGGAAGCTCCTACAATGAGCAGTTCTTC
TRBV18,TRBD1,NA,TRBJ1-1,CASSPHPGGTEAFF,TGTGCCAGCTCACCACATCCAGGGGGAACTGAAGCTTTCTTT
TRBV25-1,NA,NA,TRBJ1-6,CASSEERGLRSPLHF,TGTGCCAGCAGTGAAGAGAGGGGCCTCCGCTCACCCCTCCACTTT
TRBV6-1,TRBD2,NA,TRBJ2-2,CASSERILGGSSNTGELFF,TGTGCCAGCAGTGAGCGGATTCTGGGCGGGAGTTCGAACACCGGGGAGCTGTTTTTT
TRBV15,NA,NA,TRBJ1-5,CATSRGRTGQPQHF,TGTGCCACCAGCAGAGGCCGGACCGGGCAGCCCCAGCATTTT
TRBV7-2,NA,NA,TRBJ2-1,CASSLNGVMQGTRGEQFF,TGTGCCAGCAGCTTAAATGGTGTTATGCAGGGGACGCGAGGTGAGCAGTTCTTC
TRBV19,NA,once,TRBJ1-4,CASRRLPGLNEKLFF,TGTGCCAGTAGAAGGCTTCCTGGCCTGAATGAAAAACTGTTTTTT
TRBV13,NA,NA,TRBJ2-7,CASSLESRQLSYEQYF,TGTGCCAGCAGCTTAGAGAGCAGGCAGCTGAGCTACGAGCAGTACTTC
TRBV6-1,NA,NA,TRBJ1-1,CASPTGYTEAFF,TGTGCCAGCCCTACAGGGTACACTGAAGCTTTCTTT
TRBV19,NA,NA,TRBJ1-1,CASSPGLYTEAFF,TGTGCCAGTAGTCCCGGACTCTACACTGAAGCTTTCTTT
TRBV7-8,NA,NA,TRBJ2-7,CASSLRGGRSYEQYF,TGTGCCAGCAGCCTGCGAGGGGGGCGCTCCTACGAGCAGTACTTC
TRBV6-6,NA,NA,TRBJ1-1,CASSNRDPNTEAFF,TGTGCCAGCAGTAACCGGGACCCAAACACTGAAGCTTTCTTT
TRBV7-8,TRBD2,NA,TRBJ2-7,CASSSRLAGVYEQYF,TGTGCCAGCAGCTCCCGACTAGCGGGAGTATACGAGCAGTACTTC
TRBV15,TRBD2,NA,TRBJ2-7,CATSREFAGGDEQYF,TGTGCCACCAGCAGAGAATTTGCGGGAGGCGACGAGCAGTACTTC
TRBV19,TRBD1,NA,TRBJ1-5,CASSFGQVYSNQPQHF,TGTGCCAGTAGTTTCGGACAGGTTTATAGCAATCAGCCCCAGCATTTT
TRBV9,TRBD2,NA,TRBJ2-7,CASSFSRGGGAYEQYF,TGTGCCAGCAGCTTTAGTCGAGGCGGGGGGGCCTACGAGCAGTACTTC
TRBV30,TRBD2,NA,TRBJ2-3,CAWSSGLAGGADTQYF,TGTGCCTGGAGTAGCGGTCTGGCGGGAGGAGCAGATACGCAGTATTTT
TRBV10-3,NA,NA,TRBJ2-1,CAISESLGGASVQFF,TGTGCCATCAGTGAGTCCCTGGGGGGGGCCTCTGTCCAGTTCTTC
TRBV9,TRBD1,NA,TRBJ1-1,CASSVGTGESSDTEAFF,TGTGCCAGCAGCGTTGGGACAGGGGAGAGCTCGGACACTGAAGCTTTCTTT
TRBV9,TRBD2,NA,TRBJ2-7,CASSPGTSRIYEQYF,TGTGCCAGCAGCCCCGGGACTAGTAGAATCTACGAGCAGTACTTC
TRBV28,NA,once,TRBJ2-3,CASSSWYGDSTDTQYF,TGTGCCAGCAGTTCTTGGTACGGGGACAGCACAGATACGCAGTATTTT
TRBV28,NA,NA,TRBJ1-1,CASSLRVTEAFF,TGTGCCAGCAGTTTGCGGGTTACTGAAGCTTTCTTT
TRBV7-9,NA,NA,TRBJ1-5,CASSPAGNQPQHF,TGTGCCAGCAGCCCCGCAGGGAATCAGCCCCAGCATTTT
TRBV6-5,NA,NA,TRBJ2-2,CASSPDTGELFF,TGTGCCAGCAGTCCAGACACCGGGGAGCTGTTTTTT
TRBV7-7,NA,NA,TRBJ2-1,CASSLGVINNEQFF,TGTGCCAGCAGCTTAGGAGTAATCAACAATGAGCAGTTCTTC
TRBV5-1,TRBD1,NA,TRBJ2-6,CASSPDRVGANVLTF,TGCGCCAGCAGCCCAGACAGGGTTGGGGCCAACGTCCTGACTTTC
TRBV5-1,NA,NA,TRBJ1-3,CASSLTRGNTIYF,TGCGCCAGCAGCTTGACCCGCGGAAACACCATATATTTT
TRBV4-3,NA,NA,TRBJ1-1,CASSQGANTEAFF,TGCGCCAGCAGCCAAGGGGCGAACACTGAAGCTTTCTTT
TRBV30,NA,NA,TRBJ1-4,CAPGAPGEGEKLFF,TGTGCACCGGGGGCGCCGGGGGAAGGTGAAAAACTGTTTTTT
TRBV5-1,TRBD1,NA,TRBJ1-4,CASSIKPTGLLFF,TGCGCCAGCAGCATAAAACCGACAGGGCTCCTGTTTTTT
TRBV5-4,TRBD2,NA,TRBJ2-7,CASSLAGGWAYEQYF,TGTGCCAGCAGCTTGGCCGGGGGGTGGGCCTACGAGCAGTACTTC
TRBV18,NA,NA,TRBJ1-1,CASSTSRDTEAFF,TGTGCCAGCTCTACCAGTAGGGACACTGAAGCTTTCTTT
TRBV19,NA,NA,TRBJ2-6,CASSWGSSGANVLTF,TGTGCCAGTAGTTGGGGGAGCTCTGGGGCCAACGTCCTGACTTTC
TRBV4-3,NA,NA,TRBJ1-1,CASSQGSDTEAFF,TGCGCCAGCAGCCAAGGGTCCGACACTGAAGCTTTCTTT
TRBV19,TRBD1,NA,TRBJ2-7,CASRISGTGTSYEQYF,TGTGCCAGTAGGATATCGGGGACAGGGACCTCCTACGAGCAGTACTTC